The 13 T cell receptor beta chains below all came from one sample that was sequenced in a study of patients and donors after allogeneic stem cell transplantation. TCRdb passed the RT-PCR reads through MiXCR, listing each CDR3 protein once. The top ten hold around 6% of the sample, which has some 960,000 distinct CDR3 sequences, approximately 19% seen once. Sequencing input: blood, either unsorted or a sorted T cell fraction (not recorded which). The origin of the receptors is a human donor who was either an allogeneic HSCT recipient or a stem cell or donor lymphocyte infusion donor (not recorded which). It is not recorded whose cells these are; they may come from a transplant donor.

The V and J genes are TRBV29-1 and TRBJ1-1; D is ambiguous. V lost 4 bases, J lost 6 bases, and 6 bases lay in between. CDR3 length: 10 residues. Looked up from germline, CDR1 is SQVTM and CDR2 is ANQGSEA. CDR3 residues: CSVGGPEAFF. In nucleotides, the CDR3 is TGCAGCGTTGGGGGTCCTGAAGCTTTCTTT.

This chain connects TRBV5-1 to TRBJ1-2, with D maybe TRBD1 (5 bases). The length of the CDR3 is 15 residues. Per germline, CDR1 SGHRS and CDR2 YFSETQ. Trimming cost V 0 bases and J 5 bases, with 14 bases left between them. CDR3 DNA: TGCGCCAGCAGCTTGGAGGGCAGGGAAAAGTATGGCTACACCTTC. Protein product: CASSLEGREKYGYTF.

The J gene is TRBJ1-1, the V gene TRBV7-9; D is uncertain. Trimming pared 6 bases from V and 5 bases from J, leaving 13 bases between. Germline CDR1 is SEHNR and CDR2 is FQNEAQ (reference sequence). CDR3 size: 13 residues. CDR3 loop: CASRYKRETEAFF. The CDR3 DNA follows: TGTGCCAGCAGGTATAAACGGGAAACTGAAGCTTTCTTT.

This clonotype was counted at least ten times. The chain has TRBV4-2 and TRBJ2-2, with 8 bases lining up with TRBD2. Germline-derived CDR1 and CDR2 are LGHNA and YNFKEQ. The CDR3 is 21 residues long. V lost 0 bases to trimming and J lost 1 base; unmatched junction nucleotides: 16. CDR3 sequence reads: CASSQDMGSGGRTRNTGELFF. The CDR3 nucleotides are TGTGCCAGCAGCCAAGATATGGGGTCTGGCGGGAGGACGCGGAACACCGGGGAGCTGTTTTTT.

The DNA of the CDR3 is TGCAGTGCTAGACCGCCGGGACAGGGCTACGAGCAGTACTTC. Protein sequence: CSARPPGQGYEQYF. The V call is TRBV20-1, the J call TRBJ2-7, with 9 positions matching TRBD1. CDR3 length: 14 amino acids. The germline V gene encodes CDR1 DFQATT and CDR2 SNEGSKA (reference sequence). The V and J ends lost 2 bases and 3 bases, in that order; junction bases with no gene match: 5.

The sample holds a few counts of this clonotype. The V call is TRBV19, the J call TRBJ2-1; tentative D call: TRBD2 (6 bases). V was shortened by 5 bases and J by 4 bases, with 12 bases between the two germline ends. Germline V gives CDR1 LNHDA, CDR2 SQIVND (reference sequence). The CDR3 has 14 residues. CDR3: CASSARDLYNEQFF. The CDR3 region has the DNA TGTGCCAGTAGTGCCCGGGACTTATACAATGAGCAGTTCTTC.

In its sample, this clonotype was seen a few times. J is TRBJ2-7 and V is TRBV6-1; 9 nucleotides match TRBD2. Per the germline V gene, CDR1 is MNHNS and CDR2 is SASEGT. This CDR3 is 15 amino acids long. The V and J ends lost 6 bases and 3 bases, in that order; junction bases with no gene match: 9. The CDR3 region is CASRPFRTSDYEQYF. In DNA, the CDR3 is TGTGCCAGCAGGCCCTTCCGGACTAGCGACTACGAGCAGTACTTC.

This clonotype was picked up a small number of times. The CDR3 reads CASSQPDSVLYEQYF. In DNA form, the CDR3 reads TGTGCCAGCAGCCAACCCGACAGCGTTCTTTACGAGCAGTACTTC. V and J are TRBV4-2 and TRBJ2-7, with D perhaps TRBD1 (5 bases). The V gene's germline CDR1 is LGHNA and CDR2 YNFKEQ. Trimming pared 2 bases from V and 4 bases from J, leaving 15 bases between. The CDR3 has 15 amino acids.

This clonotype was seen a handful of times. Written as DNA, the CDR3 is TGTGCCAGCAGCCAAGTTTTCCTAGCGGGAGGCAATGAGCAGTTCTTC. The encoded protein is CASSQVFLAGGNEQFF. The V and J genes are TRBV3-1 and TRBJ2-1; 11 bases match TRBD2. Trimming took 1 base from V and 6 from J; bases not matched to a gene: 5. From germline, CDR1 is LGHDT and CDR2 YNNKEL (reference sequence). CDR3 length: 16 amino acids.

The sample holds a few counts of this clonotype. CDR3 sequence: CASSVIPRGMNTEAFF. In DNA form, the CDR3 reads TGTGCCAGCAGCGTGATCCCTCGGGGCATGAACACTGAAGCTTTCTTT. V usage is TRBV9 and J usage is TRBJ1-1, with a tentative D call TRBD1 (5 bases). V was pared by 2 bases and J by 0 bases, with 14 bases between. The CDR3 runs 16 residues. Germline CDR1 is SGDLS and CDR2 is YYNGEE.

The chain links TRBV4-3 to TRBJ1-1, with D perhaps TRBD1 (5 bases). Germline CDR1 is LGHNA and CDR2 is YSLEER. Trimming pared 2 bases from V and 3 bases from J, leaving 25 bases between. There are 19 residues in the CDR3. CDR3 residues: CASSQTLNQGGGLDTEAFF. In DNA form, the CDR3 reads TGCGCCAGCAGCCAAACCTTGAATCAGGGTGGGGGTTTGGACACTGAAGCTTTCTTT.

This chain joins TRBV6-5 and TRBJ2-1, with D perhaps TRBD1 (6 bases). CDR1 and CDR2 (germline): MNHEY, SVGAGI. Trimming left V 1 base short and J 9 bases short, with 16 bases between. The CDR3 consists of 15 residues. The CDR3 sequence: CASSYFAGARREQFF. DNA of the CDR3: TGTGCCAGCAGTTACTTCGCAGGGGCAAGGCGTGAGCAGTTCTTC.

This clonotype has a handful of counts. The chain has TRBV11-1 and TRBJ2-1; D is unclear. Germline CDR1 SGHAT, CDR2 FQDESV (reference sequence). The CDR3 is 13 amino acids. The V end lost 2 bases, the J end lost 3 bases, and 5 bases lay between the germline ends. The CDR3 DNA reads TGTGCCAGCAGCTTAAGGCACTACAATGAGCAGTTCTTC. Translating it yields CASSLRHYNEQFF.